The following is a T cell receptor beta chain sequence with its context. The data were produced by immunoSEQ multiplex PCR, yet TCRdb's version contains in-frame clones alone and is incomplete. The sample records tens of thousands of clones, nearly 98% being singletons. J gave up 2 bases and V 5 bases, and 8 bases lay outside the gene matches. There are 16 residues in the CDR3. The V gene's germline CDR1 is SQVTM and CDR2 ANQGSEA. This record comes from a study of technical replicates of blood from several donors. The sample taken for sequencing was T cells isolated from PBMCs. The sequence was obtained from a human donor in good health. The chain links TRBV29-1 to TRBJ2-3; 12 nucleotides align to TRBD2. CDR3 sequence reads: CSVIGLAGSVTDTQYF. CDR3 nucleotides: TGCAGCGTTATTGGACTAGCGGGGAGCGTCACAGATACGCAGTATTTT.